Shown below are 2 T cell receptor beta chains from a single sample sequenced in a study of cytomegalovirus exposure and HLA in healthy donors. A multiplex PCR was run with 60 Vbeta primers and 13 Jbeta primers. The assay was immunoSEQ multiplex PCR, and TCRdb's table has in-frame clones only and misses some. This repertoire shows around 150,000 clones, approximately 57% found once; its top ten account for around 1.9%. What was sequenced was PBMCs. The receptors shown here come from a male donor in good health and CMV-seronegative.

With respect to this clone: The junction departs from the called germline gene at one end, perhaps through a read error. This chain uses TRBV11-1 with TRBJ1-4; D call uncertain. Germline V lookup: CDR1 SGHAT, CDR2 FQDESV (reference sequence). The CDR3 has 15 residues. For the CDR3, the DNA is TGTGCCAGCAGCTTAGGACGTACAACTAACGAAAAACTGTTTTTT. Encoded protein: CASSLGRTTNEKLFF. The full variable domain, in which reference TRBV11-1 and TRBJ1-4 provide the parts outside the CDR3, is EAEVAQSPRYKITEKSQAVAFWCDPISGHATLYWYRQILGQGPELLVQFQDESVVDDSQLPKDRFSAERLKGVDSTLKIQPAELGDSAMYLCASSLGRTTNEKLFFGSGTQLSVL.

This clone came up a few times. J is TRBJ2-7 and V is TRBV11-2, with 7 bases matching TRBD1. The J segment lost 5 bases and the V segment lost 5 bases, leaving 12 bases of the junction unmatched. Germline V lookup: CDR1 SGHAT, CDR2 FQNNGV. The CDR3 has 15 amino acids. The DNA for the CDR3 is TGTGCCAGCAGCCGCCTGACAGGGATTGGAGACGAGCAGTACTTC. Residues: CASSRLTGIGDEQYF.